This note documents a single T cell receptor (beta chain) sequence. Under the authors' procedure: Estimated nucleated cell counts came from reference gene primer amplification. The assay was immunoSEQ multiplex PCR, and TCRdb's table has in-frame clones only and misses some. V and J calls and clone size come straight from that table; D and trimming were deduced from the DNA. The sample lists 310,000 or so clones; approximately 90% were seen once. The sample originates from a study of blood T cell repertoires in COVID-19. Study background: The analysed material was cDNA or gDNA that came from T cells, B-cell-depleted T cells, or PBMCs.

Participant reports of clinical history set cohort assignment. CDR1 and CDR2 from the germline V gene are KGHDR and SFDVKD. CDR3 length: 15 residues. With 6 bases removed from V and 7 bases from J, the gap between germline ends came to 18 bases. This receptor was obtained from a young woman who had recovered from COVID-19. J is TRBJ2-1 and V is TRBV24-1; TRBD2 might be the D (5 bases). Source material: PBMCs or T cells enriched from blood (not recorded which). The CDR3 protein is CATSQGGPRGNEQFF. CDR3 coding DNA: TGTGCCACCAGTCAAGGTGGCCCCCGAGGGAATGAGCAGTTCTTC.